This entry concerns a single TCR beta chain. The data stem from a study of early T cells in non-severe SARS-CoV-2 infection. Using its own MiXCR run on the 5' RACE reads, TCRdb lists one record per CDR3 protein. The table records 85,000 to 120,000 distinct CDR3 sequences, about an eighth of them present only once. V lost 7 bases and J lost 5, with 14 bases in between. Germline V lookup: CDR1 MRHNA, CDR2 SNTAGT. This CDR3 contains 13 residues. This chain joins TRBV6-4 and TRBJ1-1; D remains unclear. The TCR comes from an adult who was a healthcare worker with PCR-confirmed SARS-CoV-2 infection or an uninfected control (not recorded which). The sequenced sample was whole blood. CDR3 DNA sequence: TGTGCCAGCAAGGAGTCCGCGCAGACTGAAGCTTTCTTT. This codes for CASKESAQTEAFF.